This T cell receptor beta chain was captured in a study of beta chain features in type 1 diabetes. About the research overall: Patients and healthy donors were similar in age, gender and cell yields.

The authors reverse transcribed all of the isolated RNA, so sequencing captured expressed TCRB transcripts. Using immunoSEQ multiplex PCR, the repertoire was profiled, and TCRdb retains in-frame clones only, with some absent. The sample lists a few hundred thousand clones, 13% to 15% occurring once. Purity of each sorted population was above 95%. General study points: Naive, central memory and Treg TCRB repertoires appeared more alike in patients than in healthy donors. Within each of all four CD4+ subsets, Type 1 diabetes patients had TCRB CDR3s that were moderately but significantly shorter. Any HLA effect on TCRB rearrangement was left unresolved by small sub-analyses.

This clone was counted only a few times. The antigen remains unidentified. This sequence was found in a man aged 30-40 years with type 1 diabetes. The source material was naive CD4+ T cells from blood.

The CDR3 reads CASRTDTNTEAFF. In DNA, the CDR3 is TGTGCCAGCAGGACGGACACGAACACTGAAGCTTTCTTT. The chain joins TRBV6-1 to TRBJ1-1, with D possibly being TRBD1 (5 bases). From germline, CDR1 is MNHNS and CDR2 SASEGT. V was clipped by 6 bases and J by 1 base, with 9 bases between them. The CDR3 has 13 residues.